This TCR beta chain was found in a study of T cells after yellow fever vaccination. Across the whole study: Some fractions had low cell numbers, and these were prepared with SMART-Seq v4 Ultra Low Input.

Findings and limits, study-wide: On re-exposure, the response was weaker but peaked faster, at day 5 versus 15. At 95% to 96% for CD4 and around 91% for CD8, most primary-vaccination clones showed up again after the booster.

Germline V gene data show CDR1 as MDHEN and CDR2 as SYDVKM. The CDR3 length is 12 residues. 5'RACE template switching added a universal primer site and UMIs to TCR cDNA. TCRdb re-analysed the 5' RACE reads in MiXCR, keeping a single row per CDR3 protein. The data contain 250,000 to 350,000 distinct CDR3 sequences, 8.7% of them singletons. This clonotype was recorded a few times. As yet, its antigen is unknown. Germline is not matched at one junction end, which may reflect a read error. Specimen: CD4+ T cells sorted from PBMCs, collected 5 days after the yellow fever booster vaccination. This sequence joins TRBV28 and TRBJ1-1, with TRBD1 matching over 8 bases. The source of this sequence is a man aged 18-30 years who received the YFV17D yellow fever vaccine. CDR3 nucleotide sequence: TGTGCCAGCAGTCCCCGGGACAGGTCTGACGTCTTT. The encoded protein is CASSPRDRSDVF.